This TCR beta chain was recorded in a study of OX40 agonist ivuxolimab in advanced cancers. Whole-study context: The diagnoses of dose-escalation patients were hepatocellular carcinoma, melanoma, renal cell or head and neck cancer.

The CDR3 totals 17 residues. Germline CDR1 reads SGHKS; CDR2 reads YYEKEE (reference sequence). Trimming stripped 2 bases from V and 1 base from J, with 13 bases between. Assay: immunoSEQ multiplex PCR; the TCRdb copy retains only in-frame clones and omits some. The repertoire includes about 66,000 clones, about 87% of them detected once, and over 2.5% sits in the top ten. The V call is TRBV5-5, the J call TRBJ2-6; no firm D call. The TCR sequence derives from an adult with an advanced solid tumor such as melanoma, head and neck, liver or kidney cancer. The sample in question was CD4+ or CD8+ T cells sorted from blood, obtained in a trial of the OX40 agonist ivuxolimab. This CDR3 reads CASSFLNRHSGANVLTF. Written as DNA, the CDR3 is TGTGCCAGCAGCTTTTTGAATAGGCATTCTGGGGCCAACGTCCTGACTTTC.